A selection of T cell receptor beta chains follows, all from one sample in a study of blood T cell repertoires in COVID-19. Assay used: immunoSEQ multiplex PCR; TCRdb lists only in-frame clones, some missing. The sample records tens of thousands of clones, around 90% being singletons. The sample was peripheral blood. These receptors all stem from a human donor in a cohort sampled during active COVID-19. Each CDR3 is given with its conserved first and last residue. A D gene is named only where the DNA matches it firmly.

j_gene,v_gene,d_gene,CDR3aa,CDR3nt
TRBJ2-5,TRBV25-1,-,CASTPSPPETQYF,TGTGCCAGCACCCCTAGTCCTCCGGAGACCCAGTACTTC
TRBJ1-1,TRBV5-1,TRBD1,CASSPGQTNTEAFF,TGCGCCAGCAGCCCGGGACAGACGAACACTGAAGCTTTCTTT
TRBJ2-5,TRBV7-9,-,CASSLDRVETQYF,TGTGCCAGCAGCTTAGACAGGGTTGAGACCCAGTACTTC
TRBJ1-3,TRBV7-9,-,CARVTGRSGNTIYF,TGTGCCAGAGTGACAGGACGCTCTGGAAACACCATATATTTT
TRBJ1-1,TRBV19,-,CASKPTALVNTEAFF,TGTGCCAGTAAGCCGACAGCCCTGGTGAACACTGAAGCTTTCTTT
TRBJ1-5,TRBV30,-,CAWSAGNRNQPQHF,TGTGCCTGGAGTGCGGGAAATCGCAATCAGCCCCAGCATTTT
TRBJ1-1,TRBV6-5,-,CASRGRGNTEAFF,TGTGCCAGCAGGGGGCGCGGGAACACTGAAGCTTTCTTT
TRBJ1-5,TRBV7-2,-,CASSLTRVSNQPQHF,TGTGCCAGCAGCTTAACGAGGGTTAGCAATCAGCCCCAGCATTTT
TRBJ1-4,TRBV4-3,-,CASSQDLGVDEKLFF,TGCGCCAGCAGCCAAGATTTAGGGGTAGATGAAAAACTGTTTTTT
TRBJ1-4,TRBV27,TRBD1,CASSRTGPPTNEKLFF,TGTGCCAGCAGTCGGACAGGGCCTCCAACTAATGAAAAACTGTTTTTT
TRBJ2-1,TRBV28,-,CASTSGVGNEQFF,TGTGCCAGCACCTCAGGGGTGGGCAATGAGCAGTTCTTC